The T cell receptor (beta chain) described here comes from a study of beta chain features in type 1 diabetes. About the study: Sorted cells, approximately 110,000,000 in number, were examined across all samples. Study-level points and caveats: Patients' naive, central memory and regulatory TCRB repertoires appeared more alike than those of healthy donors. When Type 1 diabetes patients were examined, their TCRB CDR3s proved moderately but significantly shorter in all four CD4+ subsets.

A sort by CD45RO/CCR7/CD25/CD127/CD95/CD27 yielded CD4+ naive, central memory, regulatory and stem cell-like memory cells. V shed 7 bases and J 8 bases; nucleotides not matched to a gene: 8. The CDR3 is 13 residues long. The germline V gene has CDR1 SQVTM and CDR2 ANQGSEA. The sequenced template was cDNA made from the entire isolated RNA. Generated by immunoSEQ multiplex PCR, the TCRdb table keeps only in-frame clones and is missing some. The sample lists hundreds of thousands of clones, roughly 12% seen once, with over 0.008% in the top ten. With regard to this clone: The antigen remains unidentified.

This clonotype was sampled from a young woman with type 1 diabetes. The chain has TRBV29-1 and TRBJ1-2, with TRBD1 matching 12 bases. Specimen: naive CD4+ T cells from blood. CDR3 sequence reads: CSAAGDRGLGYTF. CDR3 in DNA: TGCAGCGCCGCCGGGGACAGGGGGCTGGGCTACACCTTC.